The clone carrying this TCR beta chain was seen many times. Regions amplified from RNA transcripts were the TCR beta CDR3 regions. The HTBI set primed first-round TCR CDR3 RT-PCR. TCRdb reprocessed the multiplex PCR reads with MiXCR, giving one entry per CDR3 protein. Of around 99,000 distinct CDR3 sequences in the sample, roughly 15% were seen once. The sample is drawn from a study of T cells in Graves' hyperthyroidism and ophthalmopathy. V was pared by 4 bases and J by 2 bases, with 1 base of the junction left unmatched. Germline V CDR1 and CDR2: SQVTM, ANQGSEA. This CDR3 has 12 residues. Input material: blood. This receptor was taken from a woman aged 45 to 65 with Graves' hyperthyroidism. The chain has TRBV29-1 and TRBJ2-5, with TRBD2 matching 7 bases. CDR3 in DNA: TGCAGCGTTGGGGGACTACAAGAGACCCAGTACTTC. It specifies CSVGGLQETQYF.